These 28 T cell receptor beta chains were sequenced from one sample in a study of regulatory T cells in long-lasting Graves disease. Regarding time point: newly diagnosed GD, antithyroid drugs for less than 3 months. From PBMCs, RNA was extracted and then used to make the TCR library. Combining iRepertoire HTBI primers with Arm-PCR of CDR3 regions, the authors built TCR beta libraries. One entry per CDR3 protein results from TCRdb running MiXCR on the multiplex PCR reads. The data show 300,000 to 450,000 distinct CDR3 sequences, with 15% to 18% seen just once and 22% held by the top ten. The sample consisted of peripheral blood mononuclear cells (PBMCs), taken at new diagnosis, from a patient treated with antithyroid drugs. The receptors were sampled from a female donor with Graves disease.

This clonotype came up many times. This sequence joins TRBV20-1 and TRBJ2-3; D possibly corresponds to TRBD2 (6 bases). V was cut by 5 bases and J by 6 bases, with 24 bases left in between. Germline CDR1 and CDR2: DFQATT and SNEGSKA (reference sequence). The CDR3 contains 16 residues. The chain's CDR3 is CSAWGVIWDSSDTQYF. The CDR3 bases are TGCAGTGCTTGGGGCGTAATATGGGACTCCTCGGATACGCAGTATTTT.

This clonotype was seen many times. Mismatch with germline at one junction end may stem from a read error. The rearrangement joins TRBV4-1 to TRBJ1-4; unclear D gene. CDR3 length equals 12 residues. Germline V lookup: CDR1 MGHRA, CDR2 YSYEKL. CDR3 nucleotides: TGCGCCAGCAGCCAAGTTAATGGAAAACTGTTTTTT. This sequence encodes CASSQVNGKLFF.

The rearrangement joins TRBV6-1 to TRBJ2-7; D perhaps matches TRBD1 (5 bases). The CDR3 totals 15 residues. With 0 bases removed from V and 0 bases from J, the gap between germline ends came to 9 bases. Germline V gives CDR1 MNHNS, CDR2 SASEGT. CDR3 DNA sequence: TGTGCCAGCAGTGAAGCGCGTGGGGCCTCCTACGAGCAGTACTTC. Amino acid sequence: CASSEARGASYEQYF.

This clonotype was seen repeatedly, ten times or more. V gene TRBV11-2 combines with J gene TRBJ2-7; maybe TRBD1 (5 bases). CDR1 is SGHAT and CDR2 is FQNNGV in the germline V gene. Trimming shortened V by 6 bases and J by 2 bases, and 23 bases separated the two germline ends. This CDR3 region has 17 residues. For the CDR3, the DNA is TGTGCCAGCAGGTTCAGATGGGGCGAGAACGGCACCTACGAGCAGTACTTC. This codes for CASRFRWGENGTYEQYF.

This clonotype appeared a few times. A much larger clone lies a single base off, so this may be a read error. The chain carries TRBV11-2 and TRBJ2-1; maybe TRBD2 (5 bases). The assigned J gene may be wrong: the sequence end matches TRBJ2-7 better. Germline loops: CDR1 SGHAT, CDR2 FQNNGV. The CDR3 loop spans 15 amino acids. CDR3: CASSLVGGPYNEQYF. DNA for the CDR3: TGTGCCAGCAGCTTAGTAGGAGGCCCCTACAATGAGCAGTACTTC.

This clonotype was seen more than once but under ten times. DNA for the CDR3: TGTGCCATCAGTCAGGAGTTGGGCTACACCTTC. It codes for CAISQELGYTF. V gene TRBV10-3 combines with J gene TRBJ1-2; D is undetermined. Per the germline V gene, CDR1 is ENHRY and CDR2 is SYGVKD. The CDR3 spans 11 residues. Trimming took off 5 bases at V and 8 bases at J, with 9 bases between the two ends.

This clonotype was seen a few times. This chain joins TRBV6-2 or TRBV6-3 and TRBJ2-3; D not certain. CDR3 length equals 13 residues. Trimming removed 5 bases at V and 1 base at J, with 7 bases between. Germline CDR1 is MNHEY and CDR2 is SVGEGT. The CDR3 DNA sequence: TGTGCCAGCAGTAGGAGAGGCACAGATACGCAGTATTTT. It specifies CASSRRGTDTQYF.

This clonotype was recorded at least ten times. The J gene is TRBJ2-1, the V gene TRBV6-1; 12 nucleotides line up with TRBD2. The junction had 16 bases not matched to a gene; V was cut back by 7 bases and J by 15 bases. Germline V lookup: CDR1 MNHNS, CDR2 SASEGT. CDR3 length: 15 amino acids. The CDR3 DNA follows: TGTGCCAGCACTAATCTAGCGGGGGGGCACGGCCGGCTGTTCTTC. Its protein is CASTNLAGGHGRLFF.

V and J are TRBV12-3 or TRBV12-4 and TRBJ2-1, with TRBD2 identical over 9 bases. The ends lost 7 bases at V and 8 bases at J; junction bases unmatched: 9. The CDR3 runs 14 residues. This CDR3 is CASIPRVAGDEQFF. DNA of the CDR3: TGTGCCAGCATTCCAAGGGTAGCGGGAGATGAGCAGTTCTTC.

There are many counts of this clonotype. One junction end disagrees with the germline gene, perhaps due to a read error. The chain employs TRBV5-6 and TRBJ2-7, with D unresolved. The CDR3 loop spans 13 amino acids. The germline V gene has CDR1 SGHDT and CDR2 YYEEEE. CDR3 sequence reads: CASSLPTPMGIDF. DNA for the CDR3: TGTGCCAGCAGCTTGCCTACCCCTATGGGGATCGACTTC.

The CDR3 DNA reads TGTGCCAGCAGACCTGATTTGGGGAAAAGAAACACTGAAGCTTTCTTT. Translating it yields CASRPDLGKRNTEAFF. V gene TRBV6-1 combines with J gene TRBJ1-1; D remains unclear. Deletions cut 6 bases from V and 2 bases from J, with 19 bases between. From germline, CDR1 is MNHNS and CDR2 SASEGT. CDR3 length: 16 residues.

This clonotype was observed at least ten times. One end of the junction does not line up with germline, which may come from a read error. The DNA for the CDR3 is TGTGCCAGCAGCCAAGTTGGGGTTCGGTCTTCTGAAGCTTTCTTT. It yields the protein CASSQVGVRSSEAFF. The chain joins TRBV4-1 to TRBJ1-1; no reliable D call. Germline-derived CDR1 and CDR2 are MGHRA and YSYEKL. This CDR3 spans 15 amino acids.

This chain uses TRBV2 with TRBJ2-3; D gene unclear. Germline loops: CDR1 SNHLY, CDR2 FYNNEI. CDR3 size: 13 residues. Trimming left V 5 bases short and J 6 bases short, with 12 bases between. Here the CDR3 reads CASSLHPGDTQYF. The CDR3, as DNA: TGTGCCAGCAGTTTACACCCGGGTGATACGCAGTATTTT.

This clonotype occurred a few times. The V gene is TRBV3-1, the J gene TRBJ2-2, with a possible D match to TRBD2 (6 bases). The CDR3 spans 14 residues. The germline V gene encodes CDR1 LGHDT and CDR2 YNNKEL (reference sequence). Trimming shortened V by 6 bases and J by 4 bases, and 12 bases separated the two germline ends. This chain's CDR3 is CASRREFTTGELFF. The CDR3 nucleotides are TGTGCCAGCAGACGGGAGTTTACCACCGGGGAGCTGTTTTTT.

This clonotype was picked up many times. V and J are TRBV5-1 and TRBJ2-2; D might be TRBD1 (5 bases). Trimming removed 1 base from V and 1 base from J, with 8 bases in between. The CDR3 covers 15 residues. The V gene's germline CDR1 is SGHRS and CDR2 YFSETQ. CDR3 protein: CASSLSTGNTGELFF. CDR3 nucleotide sequence: TGCGCCAGCAGCTTGAGTACAGGGAACACCGGGGAGCTGTTTTTT.

The J gene is TRBJ2-2, the V gene TRBV29-1; D is possibly TRBD1 or TRBD2 (5 bases each). There are 13 residues in the CDR3. Trimming removed 8 bases from V and 3 bases from J, with 13 bases in between. The germline V gene encodes CDR1 SQVTM and CDR2 ANQGSEA. CDR3: CSMRDPHTGELFF. The CDR3 DNA is TGCAGCATGAGGGACCCCCACACCGGGGAGCTGTTTTTT.

This clonotype was seen a handful of times. This chain connects TRBV20-1 to TRBJ2-1, with 12 bases fitting TRBD2. Germline V gene sequence: CDR1 DFQATT, CDR2 SNEGSKA (reference sequence). CDR3 length equals 16 residues. As DNA, the CDR3 is TGCAGGGGGTATACTAGCGGGAGGTCACAGGGCAATGAGCAGTTCTTC. This translates into CRGYTSGRSQGNEQFF.

This chain links TRBV7-3 with TRBJ2-7; tentatively, D is TRBD1 (5 bases). CDR3 size: 15 residues. In germline, CDR1 is SGHTA, CDR2 FQGTGA. Trimming left V 0 bases short and J 1 base short, with 10 bases between. This CDR3 reads CASSLTGEASYEQYF. The CDR3 coding sequence is TGTGCCAGCAGCTTAACAGGGGAAGCGTCCTACGAGCAGTACTTC.

This clonotype was detected ten times or more. This chain connects TRBV4-2 to TRBJ2-3; D unresolved. V lost 4 bases and J 5 bases, leaving 10 bases between the germline ends. CDR3 length equals 13 residues. Germline values: CDR1 LGHNA, CDR2 YNFKEQ. The DNA for the CDR3 is TGTGCCAGCAGCCCCCATGCCGGAGATACGCAGTATTTT. It specifies CASSPHAGDTQYF.

This clonotype was counted at least ten times. V and J are TRBV27 and TRBJ1-5; tentatively, D is TRBD1 (6 bases). V was shortened by 1 base and J by 5 bases, with 12 bases between the two germline ends. Germline CDR1 MNHEY, CDR2 SMNVEV (reference sequence). CDR3 length: 15 residues. The CDR3: CASSLYGGPDQPQHF. The CDR3 DNA is TGTGCCAGCAGTTTATACGGGGGGCCGGATCAGCCCCAGCATTTT.

V gene TRBV2 combines with J gene TRBJ2-7, with 7 bases matching TRBD1. The J segment lost 3 bases and the V segment lost 4 bases, leaving 9 bases of the junction unmatched. The CDR3 has 15 residues. CDR1 is SNHLY, CDR2 FYNNEI, per germline. The CDR3 protein is CASSGDSQGGYEQYF. CDR3 sequence (DNA): TGTGCCAGCAGTGGGGACAGTCAGGGTGGCTACGAGCAGTACTTC.

The V gene is TRBV29-1, the J gene TRBJ1-1; D is unclear. Germline assignment: CDR1 SQVTM and CDR2 ANQGSEA. There are 11 residues in the CDR3. Trimming removed 5 bases from V and 4 bases from J, with 8 bases in between. The chain's CDR3 is CSVTRATEAFF. As DNA, the CDR3 is TGCAGCGTTACGCGGGCCACTGAAGCTTTCTTT.

The chain uses TRBV3-1 and TRBJ1-2; D is undetermined. V was trimmed by 0 bases and J by 7 bases, leaving 9 bases between them. Germline loops: CDR1 LGHDT, CDR2 YNNKEL (reference sequence). This CDR3 is built from 13 residues. CDR3 in amino acids: CASSQDPIRGYTF. CDR3 nucleotide sequence: TGTGCCAGCAGCCAAGACCCGATACGTGGCTACACCTTC.

This clonotype showed up many times. V is TRBV4-3 and J is TRBJ1-2; D is perhaps TRBD1 (6 bases). Germline CDR1 and CDR2: LGHNA and YSLEER. The CDR3 is made up of 15 amino acids. V was shortened by 2 bases and J by 7 bases, with 17 bases between the two germline ends. The CDR3 spells CASSQRVGGGSGYTF. The CDR3 coding sequence is TGCGCCAGCAGCCAAAGGGTGGGGGGCGGCAGTGGCTACACCTTC.

This clonotype was observed many times. The genes are TRBV19 and TRBJ2-1, with 15 positions matching TRBD2. Germline-derived CDR1 and CDR2 are LNHDA and SQIVND (reference sequence). The CDR3 totals 15 residues. The V and J ends lost 4 bases and 10 bases, in that order; junction bases with no gene match: 5. DNA of the CDR3: TGTGCCAGTAGTAGGACTAGCGGGGGGGCCCCCGAGCAGTTCTTC. It is translated as CASSRTSGGAPEQFF.

Many counts were recorded for this clonotype. The gene calls are TRBV28 and TRBJ1-5; D is unclear. V lost 5 bases to trimming and J lost 7 bases, with 15 bases between them. Germline assignment: CDR1 MDHEN and CDR2 SYDVKM. This CDR3 comprises 14 residues. CDR3 protein: CASSTRIGLQPQHF. The CDR3, as DNA: TGTGCCAGCAGTACACGGATAGGGCTCCAGCCCCAGCATTTT.

This clonotype has a count of ten or more. The rearrangement uses TRBV28 and TRBJ1-5; D perhaps matches TRBD1 (5 bases). There are 16 residues in the CDR3. CDR1 is MDHEN and CDR2 is SYDVKM in the germline V gene. Trimming took off 1 base at V and 1 base at J, with 11 bases between the two ends. The CDR3 loop is CASSLFRAESNQPQHF. In nucleotides, the CDR3 is TGTGCCAGCAGTTTATTCAGGGCAGAGAGCAATCAGCCCCAGCATTTT.

This clonotype appeared a few times. Possible read error: a much larger clone is one base away. This CDR3 fails to terminate in the conserved phenylalanine or tryptophan, so it likely reflects a read error. The V and J genes are TRBV11-1 and TRBJ1-1; no definite D call. The V gene's germline CDR1 is SGHAT and CDR2 FQDESV (reference sequence). There are 16 residues in the CDR3. V lost 3 bases and J lost 0, with 14 bases in between. CDR3 in amino acids: CASSLAGGRMNTEAFL. The CDR3 nucleotides are TGTGCCAGCAGCTTGGCTGGTGGACGTATGAACACTGAAGCTTTCCTT.